Below, 20 T cell receptor beta chains from the same sample are listed, as sequenced in a study of control samples from healthy donors and cancer patients. Using immunoSEQ multiplex PCR, the repertoire was profiled, and TCRdb retains in-frame clones only, with some absent. The sample has 89,000 or so clones, about 89% seen once. Sequenced input: blood. The receptor set was obtained from a man between 45 and 60 years old in good health.

The chain uses TRBV18 and TRBJ2-1; D may be TRBD1 (6 bases). CDR3 length: 14 residues. CDR1 is KGHSH and CDR2 is LQKENI in the germline V gene. Trimming shortened V by 1 base and J by 7 bases, and 11 bases separated the two germline ends. Here the CDR3 DNA reads TGTGCCAGCTCACCACAAGGGGGTTGGAATGAGCAGTTCTTC. Protein: CASSPQGGWNEQFF.

The chain has TRBV29-1 and TRBJ2-7, with 8 bases aligning to TRBD1. The CDR3 is 13 amino acids. Germline V gives CDR1 SQVTM, CDR2 ANQGSEA. The trim removed 6 bases at V and 1 base at J, leaving 5 bases unmatched. The CDR3 coding sequence is TGCAGCGTAGGGTACAGGGGGTCCTACGAGCAGTACTTC. Translated, it gives CSVGYRGSYEQYF.

The V call is TRBV7-2, the J call TRBJ1-2; TRBD1 matches 7 bases. Trimming removed 1 base from V and 6 bases from J; junction bases left unmatched: 8. Germline V lookup: CDR1 SGHTA, CDR2 FQGNSA. This CDR3 contains 15 residues. The CDR3, as DNA: TGTGCCAGCAGCTTAGAGGGACAGATAAGCGATGGCTACACCTTC. Protein product: CASSLEGQISDGYTF.

The chain links TRBV11-1 to TRBJ2-1, with 11 bases aligning to TRBD2. This CDR3 region has 16 residues. Germline V gene data show CDR1 as SGHAT and CDR2 as FQDESV (reference sequence). V shed 3 bases and J 7 bases; nucleotides not matched to a gene: 8. DNA for the CDR3: TGTGCCAGCAGCTTGGACCTAGCGGGGGGCTTGAATGAGCAGTTCTTC. This encodes CASSLDLAGGLNEQFF.

This sequence joins TRBV7-2 and TRBJ1-5; 7 nucleotides align to TRBD1. The junction had 4 bases not matched to a gene; V was cut back by 3 bases and J by 2 bases. This CDR3 has 15 amino acids. The germline CDR1 and CDR2 sequences are SGHTA and FQGNSA. CDR3 in amino acids: CASSLGQWGNQPQHF. As DNA, the CDR3 is TGTGCCAGCAGCTTGGGACAGTGGGGCAATCAGCCCCAGCATTTT.

The chain uses TRBV24-1 and TRBJ2-2, with 8 positions matching TRBD2. Germline-derived CDR1 and CDR2 are KGHDR and SFDVKD. Trimming at V came to 4 bases and at J to 2 bases, leaving 2 bases not matched to a gene. The CDR3 length is 15 residues. CDR3 coding DNA: TGTGCCACCAGTGAAACTAGCGGTAACACCGGGGAGCTGTTTTTT. Protein: CATSETSGNTGELFF.

The genes are TRBV12-3 or TRBV12-4 and TRBJ1-2, with TRBD1 as a possible D gene (6 bases). The CDR3 sequence is 13 residues long. V was trimmed by 3 bases and J by 4 bases, leaving 9 bases between them. CDR3 region: CASSFGGAYGYTF. The CDR3 DNA reads TGTGCCAGCAGTTTCGGGGGGGCCTATGGCTACACCTTC.

The chain couples TRBV30 to TRBJ1-6; D is perhaps TRBD1 (6 bases). Looked up from germline, CDR1 is GTSNPN and CDR2 is SVGIG (reference sequence). This CDR3 region has 16 residues. V dropped 6 bases and J dropped 1 base, with 16 bases sitting between them. DNA of the CDR3: TGTGCCTGCCTCCGGGACACCCTTTCCTATAATTCACCCCTCCACTTT. It translates to CACLRDTLSYNSPLHF. The variable domain in full, with the rest retrieved from reference TRBV30 and TRBJ1-6, is SQTIHQWPATLVQPVGSPLSLECTVEGTSNPNLYWYRQAAGRGLQLLFYSVGIGQISSEVPQNLSASRPQDRQFILSSKKLLLSDSGFYLCACLRDTLSYNSPLHFGNGTRLTVT.

J is TRBJ1-3 and V is TRBV5-6, with a possible D match to TRBD1 (6 bases). Germline values: CDR1 SGHDT, CDR2 YYEEEE. The CDR3 covers 17 residues. V lost 7 bases, J lost 2 bases, and 22 bases lay in between. CDR3 DNA: TGTGCCAGCGGAAGTTACAGGGTGAAGGGACCTGGAAACACCATATATTTT. It is translated as CASGSYRVKGPGNTIYF.

To note about this clone: Other DNA sequences of this sample code for an identical CDR3. The genes are TRBV12-5 and TRBJ2-2; either TRBD1 or TRBD2 may supply D (5 bases each). Per germline, CDR1 LGHNT and CDR2 FRNRAP. Trimming cost V 5 bases and J 5 bases, with 12 bases left between them. CDR3 length: 14 residues. DNA of the CDR3: TGTGCTAGTGGTCCGGGGCAGAGTACCGGGGAGCTGTTTTTT. Encoded protein: CASGPGQSTGELFF.

This chain joins TRBV5-5 and TRBJ2-3, with no clear D. V lost 2 bases to trimming and J lost 3 bases, with 13 bases between them. The V gene's germline CDR1 is SGHKS and CDR2 YYEKEE (reference sequence). The CDR3 covers 15 residues. CDR3 loop: CASSFLPASTDTQYF. The CDR3, as DNA: TGTGCCAGCAGCTTTCTTCCGGCTTCGACAGATACGCAGTATTTT. The whole variable domain, filled in from reference TRBV5-5 and TRBJ2-3, reads DAGVTQSPTHLIKTRGQQVTLRCSPISGHKSVSWYQQVLGQGPQFIFQYYEKEERGRGNFPDRFSARQFPNYSSELNVNALLLGDSALYLCASSFLPASTDTQYFGPGTRLTVL.

V gene TRBV18 combines with J gene TRBJ2-2; TRBD1 is a possible D gene (6 bases). Germline V gene lookup returns CDR1 KGHSH and CDR2 LQKENI. The CDR3 loop spans 15 amino acids. Trimming pared 4 bases from V and 5 bases from J, leaving 14 bases between. CDR3 nucleotides: TGTGCCAGCTCACTAAATCCCCAGGGGACCGGGGAGCTGTTTTTT. Translated, it gives CASSLNPQGTGELFF.

The chain employs TRBV6-5 and TRBJ1-1, with D perhaps TRBD1 (6 bases). Germline V gene data show CDR1 as MNHEY and CDR2 as SVGAGI. V gave up 4 bases and J gave up 4 bases, with 16 bases separating them. The CDR3 has 15 amino acids. The CDR3 is CASSLYRDMGTEAFF. The CDR3 region has the DNA TGTGCCAGCAGTTTGTACAGGGACATGGGCACTGAAGCTTTCTTT.

This clone was observed a few times. The rearrangement links TRBV7-3 to TRBJ2-1, with TRBD1 as a possible D gene (6 bases). The CDR3 sequence is 13 residues long. V lost 5 bases to trimming and J lost 7 bases, with 12 bases between them. Germline V gene lookup returns CDR1 SGHTA and CDR2 FQGTGA. Written as DNA, the CDR3 is TGTGCCAGCAGCCAGGGGCTGCTAAATGAGCAGTTCTTC. Its protein is CASSQGLLNEQFF.

The rearrangement uses TRBV3-1 (or the pseudogene TRBV3-2) and TRBJ2-7; 16 bases map to TRBD2. From germline, CDR1 is LGHDT and CDR2 YNNKEL (reference sequence). The CDR3 is made up of 18 amino acids. Germline trimming cut 0 bases from V and 6 bases from J; bases unmatched to any gene: 8. The CDR3 DNA reads TGTGCCAGCAGCCAAGATCTATCGGGACTAGCGGGAGGGTCCGAGCAGTACTTC. Translated: CASSQDLSGLAGGSEQYF.

The J gene is TRBJ1-1, the V gene TRBV4-1; possible D gene TRBD1, 6 bases. The germline CDR1 and CDR2 sequences are MGHRA and YSYEKL. V lost 1 base and J lost 4, with 13 bases in between. The CDR3 has 15 amino acids. The CDR3 nucleotides read TGCGCCAGCAGCCAAGTCTTCCTGGACAGCACTGAAGCTTTCTTT. This codes for CASSQVFLDSTEAFF.

V is TRBV5-1 and J is TRBJ2-2; possible D gene TRBD1, 6 bases. The CDR3 totals 14 residues. Germline loops: CDR1 SGHRS, CDR2 YFSETQ. V was shortened by 4 bases and J by 6 bases, with 13 bases between the two germline ends. For the CDR3, the DNA is TGCGCCAGCAGCCAGGGACAACTCGCCGGGGAGCTGTTTTTT. Its protein is CASSQGQLAGELFF.

This clone appeared once. The gene calls are TRBV4-3 and TRBJ2-3, with D tentatively TRBD1 (5 bases). This CDR3 has 15 residues. The V end was cut by 3 bases, the J end by 0 bases, with 10 bases between. The germline V gene encodes CDR1 LGHNA and CDR2 YSLEER. CDR3 coding DNA: TGCGCCAGCAGCCAGATCCAGGGTAGCACAGATACGCAGTATTTT. This encodes CASSQIQGSTDTQYF.

The V gene is TRBV12-5, the J gene TRBJ2-3; D uncertain. The V gene's germline CDR1 is LGHNT and CDR2 FRNRAP. V shed 0 bases and J shed 0 bases, with 16 bases lying between them. There are 18 residues in the CDR3. The CDR3 bases are TGTGCTAGTGGTTTGGTACGCGACGGCACAATTAGCACAGATACGCAGTATTTT. It is translated as CASGLVRDGTISTDTQYF.

V usage is TRBV7-6 and J usage is TRBJ2-5, with D possibly being TRBD1 (5 bases). The ends were cut back, 5 bases at V and 5 bases at J, with 18 bases in the middle. Germline V gene lookup returns CDR1 SGHVS and CDR2 FNYEAQ. This CDR3 contains 15 residues. CDR3 bases: TGTGCCAGCAGCGCTGAACTGACAGCGTACGAGACCCAGTACTTC. It specifies CASSAELTAYETQYF.